What follows is one T cell receptor beta chain and its context. What it binds is unknown. Generated by immunoSEQ multiplex PCR, the TCRdb table keeps only in-frame clones and is missing some. The repertoire holds 1,500 to 2,000 clones, about 89% seen once, with roughly two thirds in the top ten. The sample belongs to a study of circulating tumor DNA in untreated peripheral T-cell lymphoma. Tumor tissue was collected at baseline, before treatment began. Study-wide findings and caveats: Tumor-specific clonotypes were found in 65% to 80% of patients.

V gave up 3 bases and J gave up 0 bases, with 12 bases separating them. The germline gives CDR1 KGHSH, CDR2 LQKENI. The CDR3 has 17 amino acids. The receptor comes from a human donor with peripheral T-cell lymphoma. Sample: tumor tissue. The chain links TRBV18 to TRBJ2-6, with D tentatively TRBD1 (5 bases). CDR3 amino acids: CASSPQEGDSGANVLTF. The CDR3 DNA reads TGTGCCAGCTCACCCCAAGAAGGGGACTCTGGGGCCAACGTCCTGACTTTC.